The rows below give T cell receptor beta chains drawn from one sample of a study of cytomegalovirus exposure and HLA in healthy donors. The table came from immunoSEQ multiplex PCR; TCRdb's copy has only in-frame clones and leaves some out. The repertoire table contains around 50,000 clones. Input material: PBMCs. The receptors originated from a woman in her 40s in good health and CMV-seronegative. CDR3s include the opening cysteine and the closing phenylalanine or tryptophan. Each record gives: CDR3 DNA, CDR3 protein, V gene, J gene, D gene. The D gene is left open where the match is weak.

TGTGCCAGCAGCTTAGAAGGCGGGGGCACTGAAGCTTTCTTT,CASSLEGGGTEAFF,TRBV11-2,TRBJ1-1,.
TGCGCCAGCAGCCAAGTCGAAGCAGGGACTGGGGAAAAACTGTTTTTT,CASSQVEAGTGEKLFF,TRBV4-3,TRBJ1-4,.
TGTGCCAGCAGCTTAGAACAGGGTCTCTACGAGCAGTACTTC,CASSLEQGLYEQYF,TRBV11-2,TRBJ2-7,.
TGTGCCAGCAGCTTAGTCCAGGTAGAGCAGTTCTTC,CASSLVQVEQFF,TRBV7-9,TRBJ2-1,.
TGCGCCAGCAGCTTGTCGGCGGGGATCTCCTACGAGCAGTACTTC,CASSLSAGISYEQYF,TRBV5-1,TRBJ2-7,.
TGTGCCTGTACTCAGGGGGATGGTGAAAAACTGTTTTTT,CACTQGDGEKLFF,TRBV30,TRBJ1-4,TRBD1
TGTGCCAGCAGCCAAGAAGTGCGGCAGACCTACGAGCAGTACTTC,CASSQEVRQTYEQYF,TRBV4-2,TRBJ2-7,.
TGTGCCACCAGCAGAGATGAATGGGGAGGAGTGTTTTTT,CATSRDEWGGVFF,TRBV15,TRBJ1-4,.
TGTGCCTCGAGGGCAGGGAGGGGAAACACTGAAGCTTTCTTT,CASRAGRGNTEAFF,TRBV30,TRBJ1-1,.
TGTGCCGGACGATACCAACGGGGAAGTTTTACTGAAGCTTTCTTT,CAGRYQRGSFTEAFF,TRBV6-1,TRBJ1-1,.
TGTGCCAGCCTTGGGACAGGGACGACCCACGAGCAGTACTTC,CASLGTGTTHEQYF,TRBV2,TRBJ2-7,TRBD1
TGTGCCAGCAGCCCCGAGGGCGCCGGGGAGCTGTTTTTT,CASSPEGAGELFF,TRBV7-9,TRBJ2-2,.
TGCGCCAGCAGCTTGGACGGGAGCCCCTACAATGAGCAGTTCTTC,CASSLDGSPYNEQFF,TRBV5-1,TRBJ2-1,.
TGCGCCAGCAGAATTCTAGTTACCTACGAGCAGTACTTC,CASRILVTYEQYF,TRBV23-1,TRBJ2-7,.
TGCGCCAGCAGCCAAGGGGGGACAGTACTTCGAGGGACCTATGGCTACACCTTC,CASSQGGTVLRGTYGYTF,TRBV4-3,TRBJ1-2,TRBD1